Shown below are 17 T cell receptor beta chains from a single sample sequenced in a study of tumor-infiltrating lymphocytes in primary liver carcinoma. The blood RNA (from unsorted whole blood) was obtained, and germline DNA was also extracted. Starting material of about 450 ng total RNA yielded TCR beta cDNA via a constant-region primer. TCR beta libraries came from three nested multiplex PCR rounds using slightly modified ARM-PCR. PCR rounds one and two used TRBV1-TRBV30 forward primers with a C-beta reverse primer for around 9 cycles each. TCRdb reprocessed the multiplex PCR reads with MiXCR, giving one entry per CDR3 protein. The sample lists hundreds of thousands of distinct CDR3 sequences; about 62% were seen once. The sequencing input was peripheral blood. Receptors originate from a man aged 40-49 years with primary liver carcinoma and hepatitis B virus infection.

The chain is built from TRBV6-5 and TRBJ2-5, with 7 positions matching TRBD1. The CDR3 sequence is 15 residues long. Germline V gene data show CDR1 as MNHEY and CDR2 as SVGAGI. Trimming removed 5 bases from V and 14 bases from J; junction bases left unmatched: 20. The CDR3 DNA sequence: TGTGCCAGCAGTCGCTTGGGACAGTCCCGAGAGACCGAATACTTC. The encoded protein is CASSRLGQSRETEYF.

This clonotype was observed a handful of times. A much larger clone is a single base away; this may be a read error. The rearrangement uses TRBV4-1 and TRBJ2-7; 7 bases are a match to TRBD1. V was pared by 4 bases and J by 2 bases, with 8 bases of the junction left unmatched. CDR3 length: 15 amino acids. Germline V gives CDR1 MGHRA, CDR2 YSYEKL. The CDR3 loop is CASSPPDRLPYEQYF. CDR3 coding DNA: TGCGCCAGCAGCCCGCCGGACAGGCTCCCCTACGAGCAGTACTTC.

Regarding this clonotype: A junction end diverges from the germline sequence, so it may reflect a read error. This CDR3 is CASSPTGNPNSPLYF. The CDR3 nucleotides read TGTGCCAGCAGCCCCACAGGGAACCCTAATTCACCCCTCTACTTT. The chain carries TRBV5-5 and TRBJ1-6; D possibly corresponds to TRBD1 (6 bases). There are 15 residues in the CDR3. Germline V gives CDR1 SGHKS, CDR2 YYEKEE (reference sequence).

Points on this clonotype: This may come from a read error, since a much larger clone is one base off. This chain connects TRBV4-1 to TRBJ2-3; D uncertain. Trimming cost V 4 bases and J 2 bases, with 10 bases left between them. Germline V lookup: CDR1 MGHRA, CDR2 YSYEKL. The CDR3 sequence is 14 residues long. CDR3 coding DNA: TGCGCCAGCAGCCTCATATCTGTCACAGATACGCAGTATTTT. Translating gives CASSLISVTDTQYF.

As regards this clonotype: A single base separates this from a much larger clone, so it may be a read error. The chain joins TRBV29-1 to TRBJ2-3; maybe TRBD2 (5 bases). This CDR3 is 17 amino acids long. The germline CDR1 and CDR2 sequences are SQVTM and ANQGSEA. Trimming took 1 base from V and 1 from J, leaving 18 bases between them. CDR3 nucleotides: TGCAGCGTTGAAGGGGTAGCGCGTGCCGTCGGCACAGATACGCAGTATTTT. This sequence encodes CSVEGVARAVGTDTQYF.

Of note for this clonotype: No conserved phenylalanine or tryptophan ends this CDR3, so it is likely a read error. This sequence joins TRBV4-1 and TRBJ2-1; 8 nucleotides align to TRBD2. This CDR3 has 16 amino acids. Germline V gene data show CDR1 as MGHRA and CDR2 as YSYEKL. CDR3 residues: CANSQDLSGRGIEQFL. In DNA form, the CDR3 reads TGCGCCAACAGCCAAGATTTAAGCGGGAGAGGGATTGAGCAGTTCTTA.

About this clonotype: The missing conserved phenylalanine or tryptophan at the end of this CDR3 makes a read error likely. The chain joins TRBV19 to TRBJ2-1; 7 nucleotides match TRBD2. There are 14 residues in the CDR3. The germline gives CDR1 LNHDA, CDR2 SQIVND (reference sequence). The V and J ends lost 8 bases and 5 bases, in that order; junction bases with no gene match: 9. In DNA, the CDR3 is TGTGCCAGTCTAGCGGATATATTAGACAATGAGCAGTTCTTG. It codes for CASLADILDNEQFL.

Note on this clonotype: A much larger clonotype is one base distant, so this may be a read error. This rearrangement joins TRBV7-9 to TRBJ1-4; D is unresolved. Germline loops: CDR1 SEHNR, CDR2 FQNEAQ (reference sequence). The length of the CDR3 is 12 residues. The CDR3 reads CASSLGREKPFF. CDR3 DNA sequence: TGTGCCAGCAGCTTAGGGCGCGAAAAACCGTTTTTT.

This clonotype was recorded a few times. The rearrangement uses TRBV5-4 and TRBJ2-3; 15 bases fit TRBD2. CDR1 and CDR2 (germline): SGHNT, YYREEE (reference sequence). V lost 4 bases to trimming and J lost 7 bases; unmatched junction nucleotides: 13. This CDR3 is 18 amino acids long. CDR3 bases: TGTGCCAGCAGCCCCCCGGGACTAGCGGGGGGTGGTTCAAATACGCAGTATTTT. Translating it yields CASSPPGLAGGGSNTQYF.

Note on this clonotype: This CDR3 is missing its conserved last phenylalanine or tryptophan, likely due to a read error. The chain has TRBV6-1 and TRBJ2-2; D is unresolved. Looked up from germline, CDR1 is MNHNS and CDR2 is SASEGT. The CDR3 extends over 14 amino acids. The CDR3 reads CASSPTVVPGELFL. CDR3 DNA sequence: TGTGCGAGCAGTCCGACGGTGGTCCCCGGGGAGCTGTTTCTT.

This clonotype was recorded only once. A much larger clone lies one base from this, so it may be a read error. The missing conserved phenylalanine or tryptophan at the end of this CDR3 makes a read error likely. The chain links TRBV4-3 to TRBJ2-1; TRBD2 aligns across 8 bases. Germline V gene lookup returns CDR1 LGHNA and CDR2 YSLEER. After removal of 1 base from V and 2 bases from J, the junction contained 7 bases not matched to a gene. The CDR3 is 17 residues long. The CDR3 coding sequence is TGCGCCAGCAGCCAAGTACATCAGCGGGAGCCCTACAATGAGCAGTTCCTC. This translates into CASSQVHQREPYNEQFL.

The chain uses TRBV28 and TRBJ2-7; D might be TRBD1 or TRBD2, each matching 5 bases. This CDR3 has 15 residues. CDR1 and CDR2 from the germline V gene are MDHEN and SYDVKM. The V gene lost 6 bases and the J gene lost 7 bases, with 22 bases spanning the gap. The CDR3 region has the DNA TGTGCCAGCAGCACCTCGGGGCTAGCAACGGAAGAGCAGTACTTC. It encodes CASSTSGLATEEQYF. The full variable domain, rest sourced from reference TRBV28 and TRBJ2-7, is DVKVTQSSRYLVKRTGEKVFLECVQDMDHENMFWYRQDPGLGLRLIYFSYDVKMKEKGDIPEGYSVSREKKERFSLILESASTNQTSMYLCASSTSGLATEEQYFGPGTRLTVT.

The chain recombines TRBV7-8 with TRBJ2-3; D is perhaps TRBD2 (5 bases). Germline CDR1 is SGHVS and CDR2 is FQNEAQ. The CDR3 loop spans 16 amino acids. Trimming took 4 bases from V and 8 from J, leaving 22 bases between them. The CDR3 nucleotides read TGTGCCAGCAGCTCCCCCGGGATTAGCGTGAGGAGTACGCAGTATTTT. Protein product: CASSSPGISVRSTQYF. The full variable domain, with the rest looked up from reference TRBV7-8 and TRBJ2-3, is GAGVSQSPRYKVAKRGQDVALRCDPISGHVSLFWYQQALGQGPEFLTYFQNEAQLDKSGLPSDRFFAERPEGSVSTLKIQRTQQEDSAVYLCASSSPGISVRSTQYFGPGTRLTVL.

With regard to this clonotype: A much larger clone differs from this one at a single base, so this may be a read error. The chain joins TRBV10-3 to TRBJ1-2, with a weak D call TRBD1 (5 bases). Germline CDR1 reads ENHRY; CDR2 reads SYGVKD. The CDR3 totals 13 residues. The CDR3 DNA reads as TGTGTCATCACTGGGGGACGGATGGAAGGCTACACCTTC. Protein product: CVITGGRMEGYTF.

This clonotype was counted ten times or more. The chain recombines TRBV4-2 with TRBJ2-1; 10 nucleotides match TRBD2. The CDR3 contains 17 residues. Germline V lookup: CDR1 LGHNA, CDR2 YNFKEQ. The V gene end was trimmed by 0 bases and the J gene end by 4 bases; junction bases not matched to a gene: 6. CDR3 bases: TGTGCCAGCAGCCAAGAGCCTAGCGGGAGTGCATACAATGAGCAGTTCTTC. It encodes CASSQEPSGSAYNEQFF.

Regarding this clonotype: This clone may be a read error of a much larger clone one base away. This CDR3 is CASSYSSPYNEQFF. CDR3 bases: TGTGCCAGCAGTTACAGCAGCCCCTACAATGAGCAGTTCTTC. The chain is built from TRBV6-2 or TRBV6-3 and TRBJ2-1, with unresolved D. The CDR3 consists of 14 residues. The V gene lost 2 bases and the J gene lost 2 bases, with 7 bases spanning the gap. Germline V gives CDR1 MNHEY, CDR2 SVGEGT.

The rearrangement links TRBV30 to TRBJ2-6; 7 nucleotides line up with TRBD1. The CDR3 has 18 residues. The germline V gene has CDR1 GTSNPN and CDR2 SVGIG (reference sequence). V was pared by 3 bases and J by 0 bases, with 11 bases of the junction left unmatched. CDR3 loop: CAWRGDREILSGANVLTF. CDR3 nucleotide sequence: TGTGCCTGGAGGGGCGACAGGGAGATCCTCTCTGGGGCCAACGTCCTGACTTTC.